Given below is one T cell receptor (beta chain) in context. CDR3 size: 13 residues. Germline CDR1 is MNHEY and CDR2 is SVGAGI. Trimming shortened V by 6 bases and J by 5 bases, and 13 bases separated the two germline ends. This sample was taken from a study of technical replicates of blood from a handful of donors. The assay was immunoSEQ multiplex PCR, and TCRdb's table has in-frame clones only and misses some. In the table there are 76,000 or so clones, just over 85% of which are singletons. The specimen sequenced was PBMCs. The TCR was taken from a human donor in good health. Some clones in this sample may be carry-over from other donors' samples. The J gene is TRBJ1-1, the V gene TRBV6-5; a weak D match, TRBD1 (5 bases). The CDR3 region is CASSYRGKTEAFF. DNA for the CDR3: TGTGCCAGCAGCTACCGGGGGAAGACTGAAGCTTTCTTT.